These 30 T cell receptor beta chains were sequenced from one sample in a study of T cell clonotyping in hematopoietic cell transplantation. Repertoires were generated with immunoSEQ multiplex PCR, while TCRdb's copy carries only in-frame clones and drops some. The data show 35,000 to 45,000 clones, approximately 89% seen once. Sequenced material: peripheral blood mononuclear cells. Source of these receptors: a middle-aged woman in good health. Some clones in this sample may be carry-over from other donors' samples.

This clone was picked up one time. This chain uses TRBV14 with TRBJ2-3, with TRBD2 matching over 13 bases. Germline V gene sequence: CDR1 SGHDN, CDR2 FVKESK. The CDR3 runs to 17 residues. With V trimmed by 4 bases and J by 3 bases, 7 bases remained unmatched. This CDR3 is CASSPTVTSGRTDTQYF. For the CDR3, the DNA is TGTGCCAGCAGCCCTACGGTGACTAGCGGGAGGACAGATACGCAGTATTTT.

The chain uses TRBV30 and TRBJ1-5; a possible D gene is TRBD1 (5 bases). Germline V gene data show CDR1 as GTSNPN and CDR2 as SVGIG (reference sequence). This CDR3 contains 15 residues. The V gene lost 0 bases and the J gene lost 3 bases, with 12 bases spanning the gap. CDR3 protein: CAWSVRDFDNQPQHF. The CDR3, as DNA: TGTGCCTGGAGTGTGCGGGACTTTGACAATCAGCCCCAGCATTTT.

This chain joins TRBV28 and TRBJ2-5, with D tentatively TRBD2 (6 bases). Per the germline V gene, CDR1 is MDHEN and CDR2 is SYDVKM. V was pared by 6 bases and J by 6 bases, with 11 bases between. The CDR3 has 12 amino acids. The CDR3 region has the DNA TGTGCCAGCAGGGGCGGGGCCCAGACCCAGTACTTC. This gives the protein CASRGGAQTQYF.

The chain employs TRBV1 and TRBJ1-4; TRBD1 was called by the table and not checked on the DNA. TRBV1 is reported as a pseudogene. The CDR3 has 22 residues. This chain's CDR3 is CTSETDLRSTGTGLFTNEKLFF. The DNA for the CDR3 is TGCACCAGCGAAACTGACCTCCGCTCGACCGGGACAGGGCTCTTTACTAATGAAAAACTGTTTTTT.

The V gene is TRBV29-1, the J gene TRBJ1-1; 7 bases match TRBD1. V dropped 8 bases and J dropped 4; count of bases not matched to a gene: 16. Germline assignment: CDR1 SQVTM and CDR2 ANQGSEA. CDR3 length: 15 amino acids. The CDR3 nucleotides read TGCAGCTACAGGGGAGATGCATCCGTAGGCACTGAAGCTTTCTTT. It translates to CSYRGDASVGTEAFF.

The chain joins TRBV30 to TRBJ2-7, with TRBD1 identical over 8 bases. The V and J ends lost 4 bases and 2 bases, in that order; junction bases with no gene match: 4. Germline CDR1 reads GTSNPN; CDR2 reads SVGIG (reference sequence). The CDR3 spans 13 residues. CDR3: CAWTVQGAYEQYF. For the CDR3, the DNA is TGTGCCTGGACTGTACAGGGGGCCTACGAGCAGTACTTC.

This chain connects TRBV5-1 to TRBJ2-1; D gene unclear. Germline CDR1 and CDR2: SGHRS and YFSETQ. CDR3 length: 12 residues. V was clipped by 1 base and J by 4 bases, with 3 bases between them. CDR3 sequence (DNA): TGCGCCAGCAGCTTGATGTACAATGAGCAGTTCTTC. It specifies CASSLMYNEQFF.

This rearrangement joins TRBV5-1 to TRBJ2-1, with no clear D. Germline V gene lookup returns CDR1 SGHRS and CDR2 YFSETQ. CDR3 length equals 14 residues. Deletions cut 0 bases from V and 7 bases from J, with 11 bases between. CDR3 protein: CASSLGVVRNEQFF. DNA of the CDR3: TGCGCCAGCAGCTTGGGAGTGGTGAGGAATGAGCAGTTCTTC.

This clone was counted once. The CDR3 DNA reads as TGCAGCCTCTGGGGTAGCGGGAGTTTGAATGAGCAGTTCTTC. Amino acids: CSLWGSGSLNEQFF. The chain carries TRBV29-1 and TRBJ2-1; TRBD2 agrees at 9 bases. V was pared by 8 bases and J by 7 bases, with 12 bases of the junction left unmatched. The CDR3 is 14 residues long. Germline V gives CDR1 SQVTM, CDR2 ANQGSEA.

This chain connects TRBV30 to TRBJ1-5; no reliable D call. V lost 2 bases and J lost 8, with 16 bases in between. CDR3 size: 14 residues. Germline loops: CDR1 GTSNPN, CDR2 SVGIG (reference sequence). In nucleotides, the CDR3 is TGTGCCTGGAGTCTCCAGGAGGGTTGGGAGCCCCAGCATTTT. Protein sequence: CAWSLQEGWEPQHF.

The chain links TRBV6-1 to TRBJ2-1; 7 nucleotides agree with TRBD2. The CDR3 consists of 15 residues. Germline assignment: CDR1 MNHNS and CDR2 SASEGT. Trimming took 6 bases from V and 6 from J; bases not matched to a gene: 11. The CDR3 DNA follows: TGTGCCAGCAGCCCGCGGGGGAGCCCCCCCAATGAGCAGTTCTTC. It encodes CASSPRGSPPNEQFF.

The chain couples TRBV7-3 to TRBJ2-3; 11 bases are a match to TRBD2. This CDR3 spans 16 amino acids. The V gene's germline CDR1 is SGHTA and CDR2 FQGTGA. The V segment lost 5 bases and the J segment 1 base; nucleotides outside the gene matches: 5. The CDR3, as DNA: TGTGCCAGCAGCCTATCGGGACTAGCGGGCACAGATACGCAGTATTTT. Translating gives CASSLSGLAGTDTQYF.

In DNA form, the CDR3 reads TGTGCCAGCAGCCAAGATAGGGAAGTAGACGGGGCTTTCTTT. It codes for CASSQDREVDGAFF. The chain recombines TRBV4-2 with TRBJ1-1; D is unclear. In germline, CDR1 is LGHNA, CDR2 YNFKEQ. This CDR3 contains 14 residues. V was clipped by 0 bases and J by 11 bases, with 16 bases between them.

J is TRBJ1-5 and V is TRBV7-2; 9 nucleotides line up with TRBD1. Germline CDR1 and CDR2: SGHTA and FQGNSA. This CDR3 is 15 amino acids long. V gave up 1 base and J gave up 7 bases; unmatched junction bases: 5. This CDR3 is CASSLERDRDQPQHF. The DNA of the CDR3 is TGTGCCAGCAGCTTAGAACGGGACAGGGACCAGCCCCAGCATTTT. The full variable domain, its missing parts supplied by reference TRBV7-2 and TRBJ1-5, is GAGVSQSPSNKVTEKGKDVELRCDPISGHTALYWYRQSLGQGLEFLIYFQGNSAPDKSGLPSDRFSAERTGGSVSTLTIQRTQQEDSAVYLCASSLERDRDQPQHFGDGTRLSIL.

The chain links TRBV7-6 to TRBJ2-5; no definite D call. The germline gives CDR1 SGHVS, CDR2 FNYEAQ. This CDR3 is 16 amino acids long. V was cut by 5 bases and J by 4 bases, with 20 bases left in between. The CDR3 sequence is CASSTNFGQAGETQYF. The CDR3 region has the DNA TGTGCCAGCAGCACAAACTTCGGGCAGGCCGGAGAGACCCAGTACTTC.

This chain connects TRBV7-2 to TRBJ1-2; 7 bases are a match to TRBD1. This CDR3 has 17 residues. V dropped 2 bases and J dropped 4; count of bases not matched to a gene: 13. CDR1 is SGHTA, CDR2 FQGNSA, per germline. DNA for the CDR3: TGTGCCAGCAGCTTATCGGCGGGGGACAGTCACGTCTATGGCTACACCTTC. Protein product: CASSLSAGDSHVYGYTF.

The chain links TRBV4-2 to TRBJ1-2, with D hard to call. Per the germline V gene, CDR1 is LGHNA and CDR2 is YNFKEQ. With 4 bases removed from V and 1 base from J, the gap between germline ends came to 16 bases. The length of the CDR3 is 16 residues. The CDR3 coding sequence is TGTGCCAGCAGCCTAGAGGACCTCAATATTAACTATGGCTACACCTTC. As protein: CASSLEDLNINYGYTF.

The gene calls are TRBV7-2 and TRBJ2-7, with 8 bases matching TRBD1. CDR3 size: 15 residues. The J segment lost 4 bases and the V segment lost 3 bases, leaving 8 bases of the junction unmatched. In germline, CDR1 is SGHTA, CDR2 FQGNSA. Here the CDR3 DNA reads TGTGCCAGCAGCTTCACCGGGACAGGTGATTACGAGCAGTACTTC. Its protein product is CASSFTGTGDYEQYF.

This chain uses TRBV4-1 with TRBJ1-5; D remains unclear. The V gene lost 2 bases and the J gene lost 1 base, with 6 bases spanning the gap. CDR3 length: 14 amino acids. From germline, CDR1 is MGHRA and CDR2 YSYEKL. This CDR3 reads CASSQIPSNQPQHF. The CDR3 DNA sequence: TGCGCCAGCAGCCAAATACCAAGCAATCAGCCCCAGCATTTT.

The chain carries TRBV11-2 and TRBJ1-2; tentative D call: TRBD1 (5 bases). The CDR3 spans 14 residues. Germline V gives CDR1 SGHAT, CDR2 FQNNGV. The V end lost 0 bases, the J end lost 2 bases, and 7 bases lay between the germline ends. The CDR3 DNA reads TGTGCCAGCAGCTTAGATCAGGGAAACTATGGCTACACCTTC. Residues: CASSLDQGNYGYTF.

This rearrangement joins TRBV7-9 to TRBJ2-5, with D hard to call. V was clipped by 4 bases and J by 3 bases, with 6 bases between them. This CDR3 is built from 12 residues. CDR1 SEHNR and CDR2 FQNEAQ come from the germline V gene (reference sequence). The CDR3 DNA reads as TGTGCCAGCAGCTCCACCGAAGAGACCCAGTACTTC. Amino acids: CASSSTEETQYF.

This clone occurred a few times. The CDR3, as DNA: TGTGCCAGCAGCCTACTAGCGGGATACAATGAGCAGTTCTTC. This encodes CASSLLAGYNEQFF. V usage is TRBV5-6 and J usage is TRBJ2-1, with 10 bases identical to TRBD2. V was pared by 4 bases and J by 4 bases, with 2 bases of the junction left unmatched. CDR3 length: 14 amino acids. Germline-derived CDR1 and CDR2 are SGHDT and YYEEEE.

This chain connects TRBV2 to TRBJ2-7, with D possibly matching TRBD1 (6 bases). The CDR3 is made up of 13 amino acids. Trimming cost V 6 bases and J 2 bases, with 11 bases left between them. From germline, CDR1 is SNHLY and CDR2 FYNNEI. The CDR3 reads CASSSGAAYEQYF. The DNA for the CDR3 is TGTGCCAGCAGCTCAGGGGCCGCCTACGAGCAGTACTTC.

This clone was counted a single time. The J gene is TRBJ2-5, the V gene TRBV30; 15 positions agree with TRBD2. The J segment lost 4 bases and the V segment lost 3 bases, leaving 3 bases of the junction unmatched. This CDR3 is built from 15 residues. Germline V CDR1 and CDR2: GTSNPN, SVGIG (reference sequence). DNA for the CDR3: TGTGCCTGGAGCGGGGGACTAGCGGGAGGAGAGACCCAGTACTTC. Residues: CAWSGGLAGGETQYF. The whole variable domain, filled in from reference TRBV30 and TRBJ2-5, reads SQTIHQWPATLVQPVGSPLSLECTVEGTSNPNLYWYRQAAGRGLQLLFYSVGIGQISSEVPQNLSASRPQDRQFILSSKKLLLSDSGFYLCAWSGGLAGGETQYFGPGTRLLVL.

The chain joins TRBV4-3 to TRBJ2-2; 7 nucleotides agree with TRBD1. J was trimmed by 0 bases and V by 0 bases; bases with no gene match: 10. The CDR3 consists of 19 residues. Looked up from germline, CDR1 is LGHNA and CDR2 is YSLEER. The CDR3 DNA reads TGCGCCAGCAGCCAAGAAAGCGTTAACAGGGGACCGAACACCGGGGAGCTGTTTTTT. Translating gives CASSQESVNRGPNTGELFF.

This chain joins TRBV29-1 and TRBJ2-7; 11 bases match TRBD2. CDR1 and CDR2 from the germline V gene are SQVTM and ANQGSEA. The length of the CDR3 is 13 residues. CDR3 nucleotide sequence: TGCGGGGGGGTAGCGGGAGGGCATAGGGAGCAGTACTTC. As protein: CGGVAGGHREQYF.

The DNA for the CDR3 is TGTGCCAGCGGGAGAGGGCCTACCTACGAGCAGTACTTC. This translates into CASGRGPTYEQYF. The J gene is TRBJ2-7, the V gene TRBV6-6, with a tentative D call TRBD2 (5 bases). Trimming stripped 8 bases from V and 2 bases from J, with 13 bases between. This CDR3 comprises 13 residues. CDR1 MNHNY and CDR2 SVGAGI come from the germline V gene (reference sequence).

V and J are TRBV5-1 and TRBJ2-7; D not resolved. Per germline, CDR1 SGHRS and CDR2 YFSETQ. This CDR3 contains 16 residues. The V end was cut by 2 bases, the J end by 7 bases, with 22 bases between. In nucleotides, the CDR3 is TGCGCCAGCAGCTTCCCTCGGGCCTCGAACCACCGGGAGCAGTACTTC. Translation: CASSFPRASNHREQYF.

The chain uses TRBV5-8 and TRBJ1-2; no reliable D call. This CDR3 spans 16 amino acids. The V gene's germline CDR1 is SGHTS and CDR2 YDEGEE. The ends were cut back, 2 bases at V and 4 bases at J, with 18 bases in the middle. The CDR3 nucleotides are TGTGCCAGCAGCTTTTATAAACGCCGCGGTGGCTATGGCTACACCTTC. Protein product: CASSFYKRRGGYGYTF.

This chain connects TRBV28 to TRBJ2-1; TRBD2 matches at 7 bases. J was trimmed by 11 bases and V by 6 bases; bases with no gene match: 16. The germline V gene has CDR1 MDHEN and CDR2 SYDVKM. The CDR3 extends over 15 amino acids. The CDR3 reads CASRQPGLTAIQQFF. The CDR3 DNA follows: TGTGCCAGCAGGCAACCGGGACTAACAGCGATTCAGCAGTTCTTC.